This is a list of T cell receptor beta chains from one sample in a study of T cells in Graves' hyperthyroidism and ophthalmopathy. A single record per CDR3 protein comes from TCRdb applying MiXCR to the multiplex PCR reads. Found here are 600,000 to 900,000 distinct CDR3 sequences, 15% to 20% of them singletons; the top ten hold under 8.5%. The specimen was blood. The receptors were gathered from a man aged 18 to 29 with Graves' hyperthyroidism. Both conserved end residues are part of each CDR3. The order of the fields is J gene, clone size, D gene, V gene, CDR3 protein, CDR3 DNA. A D gene is named only where the DNA matches it firmly. Size is stated for part of the rows, as once, few or many counts, or as a class when the clone is expanded.

J: TRBJ1-4
size: many
D: .
V: TRBV12-3/TRBV12-4
CDR3: CASSMDSAATNEKLFF
DNA: TGTGCCAGCAGTATGGACTCGGCAGCAACTAATGAAAAACTGTTTTTT

J: TRBJ1-2
size: few
D: .
V: TRBV7-9
CDR3: CASSPPGSGAHGYTF
DNA: TGTGCCAGCAGCCCCCCTGGATCAGGGGCCCATGGCTACACCTTC

J: TRBJ2-1
size: few
D: .
V: TRBV29-1
CDR3: CSLARGVSSYNEQFF
DNA: TGCAGCCTCGCGAGGGGAGTTAGCTCCTACAATGAGCAGTTCTTC

J: TRBJ2-1
size: .
D: TRBD2
V: TRBV6-1
CDR3: CASSEQVAGGLYNEQFF
DNA: TGTGCCAGCAGTGAACAGGTAGCGGGAGGGCTCTACAATGAGCAGTTCTTC

J: TRBJ1-5
size: many
D: .
V: TRBV2
CDR3: CASSVGRDNQPQHF
DNA: TGTGCCAGCAGTGTCGGACGGGACAATCAGCCCCAGCATTTT

J: TRBJ2-4
size: .
D: .
V: TRBV28
CDR3: CASSSPRFAAYF
DNA: TGTGCCAGCAGTTCCCCCAGGTTCGCCGCGTACTTC

J: TRBJ2-1
size: .
D: .
V: TRBV5-5
CDR3: CASSPGLPEGNEQFF
DNA: TGTGCCAGCAGCCCGGGACTCCCGGAGGGGAATGAGCAGTTCTTC

J: TRBJ2-7
size: few
D: .
V: TRBV20-1
CDR3: CSARSMEGSYEQYF
DNA: TGCAGTGCTAGAAGTATGGAGGGGTCCTACGAGCAGTACTTC

J: TRBJ2-7
size: .
D: TRBD1
V: TRBV5-4
CDR3: CASSLATGAPYEQYF
DNA: TGTGCCAGCAGCTTGGCAACAGGGGCCCCTTACGAGCAGTACTTC

J: TRBJ2-1
size: many
D: TRBD2
V: TRBV10-3
CDR3: CAISDPTRTSKQFF
DNA: TGTGCCATCAGTGACCCTACAAGGACTAGCAAGCAGTTCTTC

J: TRBJ1-2
size: .
D: TRBD1
V: TRBV19
CDR3: CASSADRGRFYGYTF
DNA: TGTGCCAGTAGTGCCGACAGGGGAAGATTCTATGGCTACACCTTC

J: TRBJ2-1
size: few
D: TRBD1
V: TRBV12-3/TRBV12-4
CDR3: CASSFRGHEQFF
DNA: TGTGCCAGCAGTTTCAGGGGGCACGAGCAGTTCTTC

J: TRBJ2-2
size: few
D: .
V: TRBV29-1
CDR3: CSTEASGGELFF
DNA: TGCAGCACGGAGGCCTCCGGGGGGGAGCTGTTTTTT

J: TRBJ2-7
size: .
D: .
V: TRBV4-1
CDR3: CASSQLQGKGGYEQYF
DNA: TGCGCCAGCAGCCAACTACAGGGTAAGGGGGGCTACGAGCAGTACTTC

J: TRBJ2-1
size: many
D: .
V: TRBV11-2
CDR3: CASSVPMPGQFF
DNA: TGTGCCAGCAGCGTACCTATGCCGGGCCAGTTCTTC

J: TRBJ2-3
size: few
D: .
V: TRBV28
CDR3: CASSFSTLLRTDTQYF
DNA: TGTGCCAGCAGTTTCTCAACTTTACTCCGCACAGATACGCAGTATTTT

J: TRBJ1-3
size: .
D: .
V: TRBV19
CDR3: CASSRTDSAGNTIYF
DNA: TGTGCCAGTAGTAGGACGGACTCTGCTGGAAACACCATATATTTT

J: TRBJ2-7
size: many
D: TRBD2
V: TRBV3-1
CDR3: CASSQLGTSPTEQYF
DNA: TGTGCCAGCAGCCAGTTGGGGACTAGTCCTACAGAGCAGTACTTC

J: TRBJ1-5
size: few
D: .
V: TRBV15
CDR3: CATTQGRQPQHF
DNA: TGTGCCACGACCCAGGGACGGCAGCCCCAGCATTTT

J: TRBJ2-5
size: many
D: TRBD1
V: TRBV18
CDR3: CASSPGDRGGETQYF
DNA: TGTGCCAGCTCACCAGGGGACAGGGGTGGAGAGACCCAGTACTTC

J: TRBJ2-7
size: many
D: TRBD2
V: TRBV7-9
CDR3: CASSLFTGGGEQYF
DNA: TGTGCCAGCAGCTTATTCACGGGAGGGGGGGAGCAGTACTTC

J: TRBJ2-5
size: many
D: .
V: TRBV11-2
CDR3: CASSLNSGGETQYF
DNA: TGTGCCAGCAGCTTAAATTCAGGAGGAGAGACCCAGTACTTC

J: TRBJ2-1
size: .
D: TRBD2
V: TRBV9
CDR3: CASSAPGGTSGNNEQFF
DNA: TGTGCCAGCAGCGCCCCAGGAGGGACTAGCGGAAACAATGAGCAGTTCTTC

J: TRBJ2-3
size: many
D: TRBD2
V: TRBV27
CDR3: CASRGLAGSTDTQYF
DNA: TGTGCCAGCAGGGGACTAGCGGGAAGCACAGATACGCAGTATTTT

J: TRBJ2-7
size: once
D: .
V: TRBV20-1
CDR3: CSASSGRDYEQYF
DNA: TGCAGTGCTAGTTCCGGCCGCGACTACGAGCAGTACTTC

J: TRBJ2-5
size: .
D: .
V: TRBV7-8
CDR3: CASSFFGRQETQYF
DNA: TGTGCCAGCAGCTTTTTTGGCCGCCAAGAGACCCAGTACTTC

J: TRBJ1-1
size: .
D: .
V: TRBV9
CDR3: CASSVGPRPMNTEAFF
DNA: TGTGCCAGCAGCGTAGGGCCCCGGCCTATGAACACTGAAGCTTTCTTT

J: TRBJ1-4
size: few
D: .
V: TRBV20-1
CDR3: CSARRGTGEKLFF
DNA: TGCAGTGCCAGGCGGGGGACGGGTGAAAAACTGTTTTTT

J: TRBJ1-6
size: .
D: .
V: TRBV7-9
CDR3: CASSSQGIGSPLHF
DNA: TGTGCCAGCAGCTCACAGGGAATAGGGTCACCCCTCCACTTT

J: TRBJ2-1
size: .
D: TRBD2
V: TRBV5-8
CDR3: CASSFSAGETYNEQFF
DNA: TGTGCCAGCAGCTTTTCTGCGGGAGAAACCTACAATGAGCAGTTCTTC

J: TRBJ2-2
size: .
D: .
V: TRBV20-1
CDR3: CSASTPYTGELFF
DNA: TGCAGTGCTAGCACTCCGTACACCGGGGAGCTGTTTTTT

J: TRBJ2-7
size: .
D: TRBD1
V: TRBV6-1
CDR3: CASSSRLRRTGVWEQYF
DNA: TGTGCCAGCAGCTCCCGCCTCCGGAGAACAGGGGTGTGGGAGCAGTACTTC

J: TRBJ2-5
size: many
D: .
V: TRBV28
CDR3: CASSLIFAGKETQYF
DNA: TGTGCCAGCAGTTTAATCTTTGCGGGAAAAGAGACCCAGTACTTC

J: TRBJ2-5
size: .
D: TRBD1
V: TRBV2
CDR3: CASSEERGQGVIQETQYF
DNA: TGTGCCAGCAGTGAAGAACGAGGACAGGGGGTCATCCAAGAGACCCAGTACTTC

J: TRBJ1-1
size: many
D: .
V: TRBV30
CDR3: CAWLETEAFF
DNA: TGTGCCTGGCTGGAGACTGAAGCTTTCTTT

J: TRBJ1-6
size: few
D: .
V: TRBV3-1
CDR3: CASSQDLGERSPLHF
DNA: TGTGCCAGCAGCCAAGATCTGGGGGAGCGGTCACCCCTCCACTTT

J: TRBJ2-3
size: many
D: TRBD2
V: TRBV28
CDR3: CASSPPGGAVTDTQYF
DNA: TGTGCCAGCAGTCCACCCGGGGGGGCCGTGACAGATACGCAGTATTTT

J: TRBJ2-4
size: many
D: .
V: TRBV7-9
CDR3: CASSHTAERDVQNIQYF
DNA: TGTGCCAGCAGCCACACGGCAGAGAGAGACGTTCAAAACATTCAGTACTTC

J: TRBJ1-4
size: many
D: .
V: TRBV2
CDR3: CASSEASNEKLFF
DNA: TGTGCCAGCAGTGAAGCGTCTAATGAAAAACTGTTTTTT

J: TRBJ2-7
size: few
D: .
V: TRBV4-1
CDR3: CASSQEKQDYEQYF
DNA: TGCGCCAGCAGCCAAGAGAAGCAAGACTACGAGCAGTACTTC